This T cell receptor (beta chain) comes out of a study of T-cell reconstitution after alpha-beta-depleted transplantation in children listed by TCRdb under 2016. Regarding the research as a whole: Using TCR repertoire profiling, the study followed T-cell immune reconstitution in a quantitative way in children after TCRalphabeta/CD19-depleted allogeneic hematopoietic cell transplantation.

This clonotype was seen a few times. What antigen it recognizes has not been identified. Base qualities are not provided; no much larger clone lies one nucleotide away. CDR1 and CDR2, per the germline V gene, are SGHVS and FQNEAQ. V is trimmed back by 1 base and J by 2 bases, and the junction contains 3 bases that no gene match accounts for. Taken from cysteine to phenylalanine, the CDR3 has 15 residues. Of the read, only the CDR3 DNA is kept; its 45 bases are in frame from base 1. Preparation of the library involved PCR. This sample was sequenced with an Illumina HiSeq 2500. To normalize quantification of the TCRbeta repertoire, the TCR libraries were built with molecular barcoding that relied on unique molecular identifiers. TCRdb reprocessed the public reads (quality trimming at Q25 with fastp, clone calling with MiXCR) and kept in-frame beta chains. Rows with one shared CDR3 protein collapse into an entry with the most common genes and DNA. The sample records some 550,000 distinct CDR3 sequences, around 20% of which are singletons. 3.3% of the sample is held by the ten biggest clonotypes.

Source: PBMCs from the stem cell graft donor, taken from the stem cell graft. The V and J segments used are TRBV7-8 and TRBJ2-3, with 7 central nucleotides matching TRBD2. This TCR was sampled from a human donor who donated a stem cell graft to a child with acute lymphoblastic leukemia. The CDR3 protein is CASSLGGSYTDTQYF. The nucleotide sequence is TGTGCCAGCAGCTTAGGCGGGAGCTACACAGATACGCAGTATTTT.